Given below is one T cell receptor (beta chain) in context. Its antigen remains unknown. CDR3-region Arm-PCR and iRepertoire HTBI primers produced the TCR beta libraries. TCRdb ran MiXCR on the multiplex PCR reads and lists one entry per CDR3 protein. The table lists approximately 400,000 distinct CDR3 sequences, 20% to 25% of them singletons, with roughly 20% in the top ten. These data are taken from a study of regulatory T cells in long-lasting Graves disease. Time point of the sample: persistent/refractory GD, antithyroid drugs over 5 years with positive TRAb. The authors made the TCR library using RNA they extracted from PBMCs. The study, taken as a whole, reports: Small sample size may have lowered accuracy. Persistent cases of Graves' showed reduced TCR diversity relative to newly diagnosed patients.

Germline V gene lookup returns CDR1 SGHAT and CDR2 FQNNGV. Deletions cut 6 bases from V and 4 bases from J, with 12 bases between. This CDR3 spans 13 amino acids. This receptor was taken from a female donor with Graves disease. This chain joins TRBV11-2 and TRBJ1-2; weak D call: TRBD1 (5 bases). The sample here was peripheral blood mononuclear cells (PBMCs), taken when the disease was refractory, from a patient treated with antithyroid drugs. CDR3 nucleotides: TGTGCCAGCAGGTCAGACGGGACCTATGGCTACACCTTC. The encoded protein is CASRSDGTYGYTF.